One sample yielded the 28 T cell receptor beta chains listed below, sequenced in a study of prognosis after radiotherapy for stage I lung cancer. Two-round multiplex PCR, the amplification method, yielded TCR beta CDR3 from genomic DNA. Primers were specific to each TRBV and TRBJ gene in first-round PCR. TCRdb independently ran MiXCR on the multiplex PCR reads; one entry per CDR3 protein. Among around 21,000 distinct CDR3 sequences listed, approximately 50% were seen once. Sequences were derived from PBMCs, sampled before or after stereotactic body radiation therapy (not recorded which). These TCRs come from a donor of 50 years or more with non-small cell lung cancer.

Of note for this clonotype: This sequence is one base from a far larger clone and is likely a read error. The chain has TRBV7-9 and TRBJ2-2; tentatively, D is TRBD2 (6 bases). V was clipped by 2 bases and J by 5 bases, with 15 bases between them. The length of the CDR3 is 16 residues. Germline V gene lookup returns CDR1 SEHNR and CDR2 FQNEAQ (reference sequence). CDR3 loop: CASSLNTWTMTGELFF. The CDR3 region has the DNA TGTGCCAGCAGCTTAAATACATGGACTATGACCGGGGAGCTGTTTTTT.

Points on this clonotype: The junction differs from germline at one of its ends, possibly a read error. This chain uses TRBV7-2 with TRBJ1-6; 7 nucleotides align to TRBD1. The CDR3 consists of 15 residues. The germline V gene has CDR1 SGHTA and CDR2 FQGNSA. In nucleotides, the CDR3 is TGTGCCAGCAGCAACAAGGGGGCAGGAAATTCACCCATCCACTTT. It encodes CASSNKGAGNSPIHF.

This clonotype was found many times. The chain links TRBV20-1 to TRBJ2-5; D call uncertain. V was cut by 5 bases and J by 1 base, with 14 bases left in between. Germline V gene data show CDR1 as DFQATT and CDR2 as SNEGSKA (reference sequence). The CDR3 totals 14 residues. CDR3 protein: CSAEPLGAQETQYF. CDR3 coding DNA: TGCAGTGCTGAGCCTTTGGGTGCCCAAGAGACCCAGTACTTC.

The V call is TRBV6-1, the J call TRBJ1-5; D remains unclear. V was cut by 10 bases and J by 8 bases, with 21 bases left in between. CDR1 MNHNS and CDR2 SASEGT come from the germline V gene. The CDR3 sequence is 14 residues long. The CDR3 nucleotides read TGTGCCACCTTAATCAGGTTAGATAATAAGCCCCAGCATTTT. It encodes CATLIRLDNKPQHF.

This clonotype was seen repeatedly, ten times or more. This chain connects TRBV30 to TRBJ1-3, with TRBD1 identical over 7 bases. The CDR3 is 15 residues long. The V segment lost 2 bases and the J segment 3 bases; nucleotides outside the gene matches: 7. CDR1 GTSNPN and CDR2 SVGIG come from the germline V gene (reference sequence). CDR3 loop: CAWSQGGAGGNTIYF. The CDR3, as DNA: TGTGCCTGGAGTCAGGGGGGGGCAGGTGGAAACACCATATATTTT.

The J gene is TRBJ2-3, the V gene TRBV28; D may match TRBD1 or TRBD2 (5 bases each). Germline V gives CDR1 MDHEN, CDR2 SYDVKM. The CDR3 spans 14 residues. Trimming stripped 2 bases from V and 4 bases from J, with 10 bases between. CDR3 sequence (DNA): TGTGCCAGCAGTTTACAACTGGGGGCAGATACGCAGTATTTT. It encodes CASSLQLGADTQYF.

This clonotype was counted at least ten times. The chain carries TRBV2 and TRBJ2-3; a possible D gene is TRBD2 (6 bases). CDR3 length: 15 residues. The germline V gene encodes CDR1 SNHLY and CDR2 FYNNEI. V was pared by 7 bases and J by 0 bases, with 14 bases between. Here the CDR3 DNA reads TGTGCCAGCACCCGGGAGTCTTCTAGCACAGATACGCAGTATTTT. This codes for CASTRESSSTDTQYF.

Concerning this clonotype: Since a much larger clone is just one base distant, this may be a read error. The chain has TRBV6-5 and TRBJ1-2; the D gene is possibly TRBD1 (5 bases). Deletions cut 5 bases from V and 2 bases from J, with 15 bases between. This CDR3 spans 15 amino acids. CDR1 is MNHEY and CDR2 is SVGAGI in the germline V gene. CDR3 sequence: CASSDWGGGNYGYTF. The CDR3 region has the DNA TGTGCCAGCAGTGACTGGGGGGGGGGGAACTATGGCTACACCTTC.

Note on this clonotype: Being one base from a much bigger clone, this may be a read error. The chain recombines TRBV24-1 with TRBJ2-5; a possible D gene is TRBD2 (6 bases). Trimming removed 4 bases from V and 7 bases from J, with 18 bases in between. There are 15 residues in the CDR3. The germline CDR1 and CDR2 sequences are KGHDR and SFDVKD. The CDR3 region is CATSDNQDQGGTQYF. For the CDR3, the DNA is TGTGCCACCAGTGACAACCAGGACCAGGGAGGGACCCAGTACTTC.

This sequence joins TRBV30 and TRBJ1-1; D might be TRBD1 (5 bases). Trimming stripped 2 bases from V and 5 bases from J, with 9 bases between. Germline lookup yields CDR1 GTSNPN and CDR2 SVGIG (reference sequence). The CDR3 sequence is 12 residues long. The CDR3 region is CAWSPGWTEAFF. DNA of the CDR3: TGTGCCTGGAGTCCAGGGTGGACTGAAGCTTTCTTT.

As regards this clonotype: This clone may be a read error of a much larger clone one base away. V and J are TRBV10-2 and TRBJ1-1; weak D call: TRBD1 (5 bases). CDR1 and CDR2 from the germline V gene are WSHSY and SAAADI. The CDR3 covers 14 residues. V lost 7 bases to trimming and J lost 4 bases, with 16 bases between them. CDR3 coding DNA: TGCGCCAGCATTGATAACAGGTGGTCCACTGAAGCTTTCTTT. This encodes CASIDNRWSTEAFF.

The chain combines TRBV7-6 with TRBJ2-1, with TRBD2 as a possible D gene (6 bases). CDR3 size: 13 residues. Trimming left V 3 bases short and J 9 bases short, with 12 bases between. Per the germline V gene, CDR1 is SGHVS and CDR2 is FNYEAQ. DNA for the CDR3: TGTGCCAGCAGCTTCCGGGCGGAGGGTGAGCAGTTCTTC. This encodes CASSFRAEGEQFF. Using reference TRBV7-6 and TRBJ2-1 for the parts outside the CDR3, the full variable domain is GAGVSQSPRYKVTKRGQDVALRCDPISGHVSLYWYRQALGQGPEFLTYFNYEAQQDKSGLPNDRFSAERPEGSISTLTIQRTEQRDSAMYRCASSFRAEGEQFFGPGTRLTVL.

This clonotype was detected many times. The CDR3 loop reads CSATPGLAGGPSGDTQYF. The CDR3 nucleotides read TGCAGTGCTACGCCGGGACTAGCGGGAGGGCCCTCGGGAGATACGCAGTATTTT. The chain employs TRBV20-1 and TRBJ2-3; 16 bases agree with TRBD2. The CDR3 loop spans 18 amino acids. The germline V gene encodes CDR1 DFQATT and CDR2 SNEGSKA (reference sequence). V lost 4 bases, J lost 5 bases, and 12 bases stayed unmatched.

The chain carries TRBV20-1 and TRBJ2-5; TRBD2 agrees at 7 bases. Germline V gene lookup returns CDR1 DFQATT and CDR2 SNEGSKA (reference sequence). J lost 4 bases, V lost 3 bases, and 8 bases had no gene match. The CDR3 is made up of 14 amino acids. CDR3 sequence: CSASAGVVRETQYF. CDR3 sequence (DNA): TGCAGTGCTAGCGCGGGGGTGGTCCGAGAGACCCAGTACTTC.

V is TRBV5-1 and J is TRBJ2-2, with TRBD2 as a possible D gene (5 bases). Germline CDR1 is SGHRS and CDR2 is YFSETQ. This CDR3 has 16 amino acids. Trimming stripped 3 bases from V and 0 bases from J, with 12 bases between. The CDR3 DNA is TGCGCCAGCAGCTCGGGGATCACAGCGAACACCGGGGAGCTGTTTTTT. It is translated as CASSSGITANTGELFF. Drawing the rest from reference TRBV5-1 and TRBJ2-2, the complete variable domain is KAGVTQTPRYLIKTRGQQVTLSCSPISGHRSVSWYQQTPGQGLQFLFEYFSETQRNKGNFPGRFSGRQFSNSRSEMNVSTLELGDSALYLCASSSGITANTGELFFGEGSRLTVL.

CDR3 amino acids: CASSEWGVAQGDQFF. The CDR3 DNA sequence: TGTGCCAGCAGTGAATGGGGGGTGGCTCAGGGTGATCAGTTCTTC. This chain links TRBV25-1 with TRBJ2-1; D might be TRBD2 (6 bases). The CDR3 extends over 15 amino acids. With 1 base removed from V and 13 bases from J, the gap between germline ends came to 20 bases. CDR1 and CDR2 from the germline V gene are MGHDK and SYGVNS.

As to this clonotype: This is likely a read error, given that the CDR3 carries no conserved phenylalanine or tryptophan at its end. The rearrangement joins TRBV12-3 or TRBV12-4 to TRBJ1-6; D is perhaps TRBD1 (6 bases). V gave up 7 bases and J gave up 7 bases, with 14 bases separating them. There are 14 residues in the CDR3. This CDR3 reads CASIFKGGNSPLHL. CDR3 coding DNA: TGTGCCAGCATTTTTAAGGGGGGAAATTCACCCCTCCACCTT.

The V call is TRBV20-1, the J call TRBJ2-7, with a possible D match to TRBD1 (6 bases). The V and J ends lost 6 bases and 6 bases respectively, with 18 bases between them. The CDR3 spans 13 residues. CDR1 is DFQATT, CDR2 SNEGSKA, per germline (reference sequence). The CDR3 sequence: CSADEKIQGEQYF. DNA for the CDR3: TGCAGTGCGGACGAAAAAATACAGGGCGAGCAGTACTTC.

A remark on this clonotype: This may be a read error, as it is one base from a much larger clone. The V and J genes are TRBV7-2 and TRBJ2-3; tentatively, D is TRBD1 (6 bases). Germline CDR1 is SGHTA and CDR2 is FQGNSA. The CDR3 is 15 amino acids. V lost 3 bases, J lost 4 bases, and 14 bases lay in between. The CDR3 DNA sequence: TGTGCCAGCAGCTTCCGGGACATCTACGCAGATACGCAGTATTTT. It encodes CASSFRDIYADTQYF.

This clonotype appeared a single time. The genes are TRBV28 and TRBJ2-7, with 9 bases aligning to TRBD2. The CDR3 spans 14 residues. Trimming removed 6 bases from V and 2 bases from J; junction bases left unmatched: 5. Germline-derived CDR1 and CDR2 are MDHEN and SYDVKM. The CDR3, as DNA: TGTGCCAGCAGCGTTAGCGGGGGAACCTACGAGCAGTACTTC. Amino acid sequence: CASSVSGGTYEQYF.

A note on this clonotype: A far more abundant clone sits one base away, making this likely a read error. The CDR3 DNA is TGTGCCAGCAGTTCGACGCTACAGGGCGGGGTCACTGAAGCTTTCTTT. Translation: CASSSTLQGGVTEAFF. The chain carries TRBV6-2 or TRBV6-3 and TRBJ1-1, with D tentatively TRBD1 (6 bases). The CDR3 runs to 16 residues. Looked up from germline, CDR1 is MNHEY and CDR2 is SVGEGT. Trimming pared 4 bases from V and 4 bases from J, leaving 19 bases between.

Points on this clonotype: The germline gene is not matched at one end of the junction; a read error may be the cause. V and J are TRBV28 and TRBJ2-7, with a weak D call TRBD2 (5 bases). Germline V gene lookup returns CDR1 MDHEN and CDR2 SYDVKM. This CDR3 is 14 amino acids long. The CDR3 reads CVSSRLAARYGQYF. The CDR3 DNA sequence: TGTGTCAGCAGTCGCCTAGCTGCACGCTACGGGCAGTACTTC.

The V and J genes are TRBV5-1 and TRBJ2-2; the D is unclear. The V end was cut by 6 bases, the J end by 6 bases, with 18 bases between. The CDR3 totals 15 residues. The V gene's germline CDR1 is SGHRS and CDR2 YFSETQ. CDR3 residues: CASIRVSKLAGELFF. CDR3 DNA: TGCGCCAGCATAAGGGTGTCTAAATTGGCCGGGGAGCTGTTTTTT.

This clonotype appeared once. The J gene is TRBJ1-6, the V gene TRBV19; tentatively, D is TRBD1 (5 bases). Germline values: CDR1 LNHDA, CDR2 SQIVND (reference sequence). V shed 8 bases and J shed 0 bases, with 8 bases lying between them. The CDR3 covers 14 residues. CDR3 loop: CASGGCSYNSPLHF. In DNA form, the CDR3 reads TGTGCCAGTGGGGGTTGCTCCTATAATTCACCCCTCCACTTT.

Relative to its sample, this clonotype is medium-sized. The rearrangement joins TRBV7-9 to TRBJ2-7, with D possibly matching TRBD1 (7 bases). In germline, CDR1 is SEHNR, CDR2 FQNEAQ (reference sequence). V was clipped by 3 bases and J by 7 bases, with 13 bases between them. CDR3 size: 13 residues. The CDR3 nucleotides read TGTGCCAGCAGCTTGGACAGGAGGGGAGAGCAGTACTTC. Residues: CASSLDRRGEQYF.

Comments on this clonotype: A clone one base away is much larger, so this may be a read error. The J gene is TRBJ2-5, the V gene TRBV5-1; D not resolved. The CDR3 length is 15 residues. Germline CDR1 is SGHRS and CDR2 is YFSETQ. This CDR3 reads CASSSAGISEETHYF. The CDR3 DNA sequence: TGCGCCAGCAGCTCCGCAGGAATCTCGGAAGAGACCCATTACTTC.

Note on this clonotype: The likely explanation is a read error, given a far larger clone one base away. The chain couples TRBV28 to TRBJ2-6, with 7 nucleotides matching TRBD2. The CDR3 sequence is 12 residues long. CDR1 is MDHEN and CDR2 is SYDVKM in the germline V gene. The DNA of the CDR3 is TGTGCCAGCAGAGAAACCGGGACTATCAGAAACTTC. The encoded protein is CASRETGTIRNF.

The chain couples TRBV10-3 to TRBJ2-5, with D uncertain. Germline loops: CDR1 ENHRY, CDR2 SYGVKD. The V gene lost 0 bases and the J gene lost 5 bases, with 10 bases spanning the gap. This CDR3 has 14 residues. CDR3: CAISESEGSETQYF. CDR3 in DNA: TGTGCCATCAGTGAGTCGGAAGGTTCGGAGACCCAGTACTTC.